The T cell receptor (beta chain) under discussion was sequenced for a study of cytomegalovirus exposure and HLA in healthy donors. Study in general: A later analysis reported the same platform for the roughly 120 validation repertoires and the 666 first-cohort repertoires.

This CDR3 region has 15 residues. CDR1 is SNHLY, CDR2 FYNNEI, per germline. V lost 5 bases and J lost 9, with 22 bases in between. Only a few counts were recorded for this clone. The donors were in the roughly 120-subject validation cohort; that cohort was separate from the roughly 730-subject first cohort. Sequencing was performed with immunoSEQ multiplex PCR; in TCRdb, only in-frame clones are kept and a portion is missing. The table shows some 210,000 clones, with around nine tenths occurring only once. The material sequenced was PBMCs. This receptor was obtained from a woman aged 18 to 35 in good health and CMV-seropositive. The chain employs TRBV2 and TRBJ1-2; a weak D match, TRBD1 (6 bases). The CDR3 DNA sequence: TGTGCCAGCAGTCCTCACCGCGACAGGTCGGCGAGCTACACCTTC. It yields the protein CASSPHRDRSASYTF.